This TCR beta chain derives from a study of control samples from healthy donors and cancer patients (dated by TCRdb to 2018 to 2020). The CDR3 runs 15 residues from the cysteine to the phenylalanine. Only the CDR3 region is kept as DNA, spanning 45 bases read in frame from base 1. Per the germline V gene (reference sequence), SEHNR is the CDR1 and FQNEAQ is the CDR2. Trimming takes 6 bases off V and 7 bases off J; junction bases not matched to a gene: 11. The library was generated by the immunoSEQ multiplex PCR assay. TCRdb retrieved this table from immuneACCESS and kept in-frame rearrangements only. Not all clones are present; in checked studies, unresolved V genes account for under half, and no reason is known for the remainder. The sample data list around 150,000 clones, and roughly 94% of these were observed just once. About 8.5% of the sample belongs to the ten largest clones. This clone was detected only once. Its antigen is still unknown. No base quality values were provided; no much bigger clone lies one nucleotide off.

The specimen sequenced was blood. Recombination joined TRBV7-9 with TRBJ1-4; TRBD1 matches 7 bases in the middle. The sequence derives from a woman aged 40-49 years in good health. The nucleotide sequence is given as TGTGCCAGCAGGGGCCAGGGGGGTGTGAGTGAAAAACTGTTTTTT. Translated, it gives CASRGQGGVSEKLFF.